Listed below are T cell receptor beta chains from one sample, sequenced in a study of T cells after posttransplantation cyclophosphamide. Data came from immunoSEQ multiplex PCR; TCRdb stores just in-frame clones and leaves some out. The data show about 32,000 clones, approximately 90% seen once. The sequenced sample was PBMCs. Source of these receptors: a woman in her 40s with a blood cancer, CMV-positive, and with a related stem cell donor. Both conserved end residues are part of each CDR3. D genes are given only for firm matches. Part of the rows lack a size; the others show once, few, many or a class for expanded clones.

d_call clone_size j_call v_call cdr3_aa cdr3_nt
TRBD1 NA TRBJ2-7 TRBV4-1 CASSHPLSWDSSYEQYF TGCGCCAGCAGCCACCCGTTGAGTTGGGACAGCTCCTACGAGCAGTACTTC
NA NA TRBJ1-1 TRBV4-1 CASSQEGGLMNTEAFF TGCGCCAGCAGCCAAGAGGGGGGGCTCATGAACACTGAAGCTTTCTTT
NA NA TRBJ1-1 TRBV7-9 CASSLDSGNTEAFF TGTGCCAGCAGCCTGGACAGTGGGAACACTGAAGCTTTCTTT
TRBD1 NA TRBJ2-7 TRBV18 CASSPYGTGTSYEQYF TGTGCCAGCTCACCATACGGGACAGGGACTTCCTACGAGCAGTACTTC
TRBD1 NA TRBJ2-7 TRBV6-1 CASSGRQGNPYEQYF TGTGCCAGCAGTGGGAGACAGGGGAACCCGTACGAGCAGTACTTC
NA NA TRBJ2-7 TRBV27 CASSPDSSYEQYF TGTGCCAGCAGTCCGGACTCCTCCTACGAGCAGTACTTC
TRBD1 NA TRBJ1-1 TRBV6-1 CASSKQGPQF TGTGCCAGCAGCAAACAGGGGCCCCAGTTT
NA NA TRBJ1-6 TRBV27 CASSPSVSPLHF TGTGCCAGCAGTCCCTCGGTCTCACCCCTCCACTTT
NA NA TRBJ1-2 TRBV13 CASSLDTGVGYGYTF TGTGCCAGCAGCTTAGACACGGGTGTCGGGTATGGCTACACCTTC
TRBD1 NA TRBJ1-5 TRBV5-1 CASSWGTGDINQPQHF TGCGCCAGCAGCTGGGGTACAGGGGACATCAATCAGCCCCAGCATTTT
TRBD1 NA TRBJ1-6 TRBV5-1 CASSSYSGQGGSPLHF TGCGCCAGCAGCTCCTACTCCGGACAGGGTGGATCACCCCTCCACTTT
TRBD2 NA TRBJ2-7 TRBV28 CASRISGGAGEQYF TGTGCCAGCAGGATTAGCGGGGGGGCGGGAGAGCAGTACTTC
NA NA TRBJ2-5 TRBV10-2 CASKSGETQYF TGCGCCAGCAAGTCGGGGGAGACCCAGTACTTC
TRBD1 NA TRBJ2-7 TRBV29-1 CSASTGVGYEQYF TGCAGCGCATCGACAGGGGTAGGCTACGAGCAGTACTTC
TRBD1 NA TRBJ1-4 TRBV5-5 CASSDWTGGDEKLFF TGTGCCAGCAGCGATTGGACAGGGGGGGATGAAAAACTGTTTTTT
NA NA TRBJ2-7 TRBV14 CASSQTRWSEYEQYF TGTGCCAGCAGCCAAACCCGATGGTCAGAATACGAGCAGTACTTC
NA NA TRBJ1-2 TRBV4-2 CASSQDRFNPRGGADGYTF TGTGCCAGCAGCCAAGATCGCTTTAACCCCAGAGGTGGAGCGGATGGCTACACCTTC
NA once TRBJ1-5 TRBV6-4 CASSDEAGAHQPQHF TGTGCCAGCAGTGACGAGGCAGGGGCGCATCAGCCCCAGCATTTT
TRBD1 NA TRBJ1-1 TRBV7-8 CASSVRNRGKVREAFF TGTGCCAGCAGCGTCCGAAACAGGGGAAAGGTTAGGGAAGCTTTCTTT
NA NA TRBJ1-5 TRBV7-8 CASSLGGGNQPQHF TGTGCCAGCAGCTTAGGGGGAGGAAATCAGCCCCAGCATTTT
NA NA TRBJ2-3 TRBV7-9 CASRKEEDTQYF TGTGCCAGCAGGAAGGAGGAAGATACGCAGTATTTT